This T cell receptor beta chain comes out of a study of T-cell reconstitution after alpha-beta-depleted transplantation in children. Overall study findings and caveats: Some patients showed high day-60 TCRbeta diversity, which derived from surviving recipient T cells and thymic progenitors. Fresh T-cell production supplied most of the T-cell counts and diversity seen one year after transplant. The study reportedly traced alpha-beta T cells about two months after transplant to several hundred expanded graft clones.

The CDR3 extends over 13 amino acids. V was pared by 3 bases and J by 3 bases, with 6 bases between. Looked up from germline, CDR1 is MNHEY and CDR2 is SMNVEV (reference sequence). Unique molecular identifiers were used to barcode this TCRbeta library. Each CDR3 protein gets one entry after TCRdb re-called the PCR reads with MiXCR. The top ten clones hold roughly a fifth of a sample with about 90,000 distinct CDR3 sequences, around 16% of them seen once. This clonotype was detected only a few times. The antigen remains undetermined. The chain carries TRBV27 and TRBJ2-1; D is unresolved. The clonotype was recovered from a male patient aged 2 to 9 who had a stem cell transplant for acute lymphoblastic leukemia, so the T cells may come from the graft donor. The specimen was PBMCs, mostly from graft donor cells, collected 180 days after TCRalphabeta/CD19-depleted stem cell transplant. The CDR3 protein is CASSLPGYNEQFF. CDR3 nucleotides: TGTGCCAGCAGTTTGCCCGGCTACAATGAGCAGTTCTTC.